These 23 T cell receptor beta chains were sequenced from one sample in a study of T cell responses to AZD1222 COVID-19 vaccine. Assay used: immunoSEQ multiplex PCR; TCRdb lists only in-frame clones, some missing. Here the sample spans tens of thousands of clones, about nine tenths being singletons. The source was peripheral blood, collected 28 days after the second AZD1222 dose. All receptors come from an adult who received the AZD1222 COVID-19 vaccine.

The rearrangement joins TRBV7-2 to TRBJ2-1, with 12 bases aligning to TRBD2. The J segment lost 9 bases and the V segment lost 1 base, leaving 7 bases of the junction unmatched. Germline loops: CDR1 SGHTA, CDR2 FQGNSA. The CDR3 totals 16 residues. CDR3 sequence: CASSLGLAGGLLEQFF. CDR3 coding DNA: TGTGCCAGCAGCTTAGGGCTAGCGGGGGGGCTTCTTGAGCAGTTCTTC.

This rearrangement joins TRBV5-6 to TRBJ2-7; 8 bases fit TRBD1. The CDR3 is 13 residues long. Germline CDR1 reads SGHDT; CDR2 reads YYEEEE. The J segment lost 7 bases and the V segment lost 5 bases, leaving 8 bases of the junction unmatched. The CDR3 region has the DNA TGTGCCAGCAGACGGGGACAGGTCGGAGAGCAGTACTTC. It translates to CASRRGQVGEQYF.

The rearrangement uses TRBV5-1 and TRBJ2-2, with 11 nucleotides matching TRBD1. This CDR3 is 16 amino acids long. V gave up 2 bases and J gave up 6 bases; unmatched junction bases: 6. Germline CDR1 SGHRS, CDR2 YFSETQ. DNA of the CDR3: TGCGCCAGCAGCTTCTCCGGGACAGGGGGGGCCGGGGAGCTGTTTTTT. Its protein is CASSFSGTGGAGELFF.

The J gene is TRBJ1-1, the V gene TRBV3-1 (or the pseudogene TRBV3-2); D uncertain. V was trimmed by 1 base and J by 8 bases, leaving 5 bases between them. This CDR3 has 11 amino acids. From germline, CDR1 is LGHDT and CDR2 YNNKEL (reference sequence). The CDR3 spells CASSQAEEAFF. CDR3 in DNA: TGTGCCAGCAGCCAAGCGGAGGAAGCTTTCTTT.

The chain combines TRBV6-5 with TRBJ1-6, with 10 bases fitting TRBD1. This CDR3 comprises 14 residues. V shed 7 bases, J shed 5 bases, and the junction held 2 bases outside the gene matches. Per the germline V gene, CDR1 is MNHEY and CDR2 is SVGAGI. The CDR3 spells CASTGTGDNSPLHF. The CDR3 DNA reads as TGTGCCAGCACAGGGACAGGGGATAATTCACCCCTCCACTTT.

The rearrangement joins TRBV28 to TRBJ1-2; TRBD1 matches at 10 bases. The V gene end was trimmed by 5 bases and the J gene end by 4 bases; junction bases not matched to a gene: 10. Germline-derived CDR1 and CDR2 are MDHEN and SYDVKM. The CDR3 has 16 amino acids. The DNA for the CDR3 is TGTGCCAGCAGTGTTGCGACAGGGGGCGCGATCTATGGCTACACCTTC. Its translation is CASSVATGGAIYGYTF.

The rearrangement uses TRBV7-8 and TRBJ1-4; weak D call: TRBD1 (5 bases). Between the trimmed V and J ends, which lost 5 bases and 7 bases, there was a span of 14 bases. The CDR3 extends over 14 amino acids. CDR1 is SGHVS, CDR2 FQNEAQ, per germline. CDR3 sequence reads: CASSPKQAGEKLFF. The CDR3 nucleotides read TGTGCCAGCAGCCCAAAACAGGCGGGTGAAAAACTGTTTTTT.

The chain couples TRBV5-1 to TRBJ2-2; 7 positions agree with TRBD2. The CDR3 runs to 15 residues. V was pared by 2 bases and J by 3 bases, with 4 bases of the junction left unmatched. Germline V gene sequence: CDR1 SGHRS, CDR2 YFSETQ. In DNA, the CDR3 is TGCGCCAGCAGCTTCCTAGCGGACCACACCGGGGAGCTGTTTTTT. It encodes CASSFLADHTGELFF.

The chain employs TRBV7-2 and TRBJ2-7; D may be TRBD1 (5 bases). Per germline, CDR1 SGHTA and CDR2 FQGNSA. The CDR3 runs 15 residues. Deletions cut 5 bases from V and 2 bases from J, with 16 bases between. The DNA for the CDR3 is TGTGCCAGCAGCCGCGTACAGGTCAAGACCTACGAGCAGTACTTC. This sequence encodes CASSRVQVKTYEQYF.

The rearrangement uses TRBV28 and TRBJ1-2; 7 nucleotides line up with TRBD1. With V trimmed by 5 bases and J by 8 bases, 11 bases remained unmatched. Germline V gene sequence: CDR1 MDHEN, CDR2 SYDVKM. This CDR3 has 14 amino acids. CDR3 residues: CASSVQGITVGYTF. The CDR3 coding sequence is TGTGCCAGCAGTGTACAGGGGATTACGGTGGGCTACACCTTC.

This chain joins TRBV25-1 and TRBJ2-2; D possibly matches TRBD1 or TRBD2 (5 bases each). The germline V gene encodes CDR1 MGHDK and CDR2 SYGVNS. V lost 6 bases, J lost 3 bases, and 14 bases lay in between. The CDR3 is 15 amino acids. The CDR3 sequence is CASRDGQGDTGELFF. CDR3 coding DNA: TGTGCCAGCAGGGACGGGCAGGGAGACACCGGGGAGCTGTTTTTT.

The rearrangement joins TRBV9 to TRBJ2-6, with D unresolved. The V end was cut by 0 bases, the J end by 2 bases, with 6 bases between. CDR1 and CDR2 from the germline V gene are SGDLS and YYNGEE. The CDR3 is made up of 15 amino acids. CDR3 residues: CASSVASTGANVLTF. Here the CDR3 DNA reads TGTGCCAGCAGCGTAGCGAGTACTGGGGCCAACGTCCTGACTTTC.

The V call is TRBV5-1, the J call TRBJ2-2; 7 nucleotides agree with TRBD2. The V gene end was trimmed by 3 bases and the J gene end by 6 bases; junction bases not matched to a gene: 8. CDR1 is SGHRS and CDR2 is YFSETQ in the germline V gene. This CDR3 has 15 residues. The CDR3 loop is CASSSGTIPSGELFF. DNA of the CDR3: TGCGCCAGCAGCTCCGGGACTATCCCCTCCGGGGAGCTGTTTTTT.

The chain recombines TRBV4-2 with TRBJ2-7; unclear D gene. The CDR3 extends over 14 amino acids. From germline, CDR1 is LGHNA and CDR2 YNFKEQ. With 1 base removed from V and 6 bases from J, the gap between germline ends came to 13 bases. The CDR3 spells CASSQGKVFGEQYF. The CDR3 DNA reads TGTGCCAGCAGCCAAGGGAAAGTTTTCGGCGAGCAGTACTTC.

The chain is built from TRBV3-1 (or the pseudogene TRBV3-2) and TRBJ1-6, with D uncertain. Germline loops: CDR1 LGHDT, CDR2 YNNKEL (reference sequence). The CDR3 is 17 residues long. Between the trimmed V and J ends, which lost 1 base and 6 bases, there was a span of 16 bases. Here the CDR3 reads CASSQGLRGETNSPLHF. The CDR3 DNA is TGTGCCAGCAGCCAAGGTCTCCGGGGTGAAACTAATTCACCCCTCCACTTT.

The rearrangement joins TRBV28 to TRBJ1-5; D ambiguous. Trimming cost V 6 bases and J 2 bases, with 11 bases left between them. The length of the CDR3 is 14 residues. From germline, CDR1 is MDHEN and CDR2 SYDVKM. DNA of the CDR3: TGTGCCAGCAGGATCAGAGGTGGCAATCAGCCCCAGCATTTT. Protein: CASRIRGGNQPQHF.

The chain links TRBV25-1 to TRBJ2-7; 7 bases are shared with TRBD2. Germline CDR1 MGHDK, CDR2 SYGVNS. Trimming at V came to 7 bases and at J to 0 bases, leaving 9 bases not matched to a gene. The CDR3 is 15 residues long. The CDR3 sequence: CASTPGLADSYEQYF. CDR3 DNA: TGTGCCAGCACCCCCGGGCTAGCGGACTCCTACGAGCAGTACTTC.

The genes are TRBV13 and TRBJ2-5; 16 bases are shared with TRBD2. This CDR3 has 20 amino acids. Germline V gene sequence: CDR1 PRHDT, CDR2 FYEKMQ (reference sequence). Trimming took 0 bases from V and 2 from J; bases not matched to a gene: 9. The CDR3 here is CASSLGFGTSGRARQETQYF. The DNA for the CDR3 is TGTGCCAGCAGCTTAGGCTTCGGGACTAGCGGGAGGGCCCGTCAAGAGACCCAGTACTTC.

This clone was detected only a few times. The rearrangement links TRBV15 to TRBJ2-6; D is ambiguous. This CDR3 region has 16 residues. V was trimmed by 5 bases and J by 4 bases, leaving 15 bases between them. CDR1 is LNHNV, CDR2 YYDKDF, per germline (reference sequence). The CDR3 region is CATSSTNSEGANVLTF. CDR3 nucleotide sequence: TGTGCCACCAGCTCGACCAATTCGGAAGGGGCCAACGTCCTGACTTTC.

The CDR3 nucleotides are TGTGCCAGCAGCCCCACCCAAGGATCCTACAATGAGCAGTTCTTC. It yields the protein CASSPTQGSYNEQFF. The gene calls are TRBV21-1 and TRBJ2-1. TRBV21-1 is recorded as a pseudogene. This CDR3 is built from 15 residues.

The chain carries TRBV28 and TRBJ1-2; D gene ambiguous. The CDR3 is made up of 14 amino acids. V was cut by 7 bases and J by 2 bases, with 14 bases left in between. CDR1 is MDHEN and CDR2 is SYDVKM in the germline V gene. CDR3 nucleotides: TGTGCCAGCACCGCCCCTGGGGTGAACTATGGCTACACCTTC. It yields the protein CASTAPGVNYGYTF.

The chain carries TRBV24-1 and TRBJ2-5; a possible D gene is TRBD2 (5 bases). CDR3 length: 13 residues. Germline CDR1 reads KGHDR; CDR2 reads SFDVKD. The V gene lost 7 bases and the J gene lost 1 base, with 9 bases spanning the gap. This chain's CDR3 is CATSRGIQETQYF. Written as DNA, the CDR3 is TGTGCCACCAGCCGAGGGATCCAAGAGACCCAGTACTTC.

This rearrangement joins TRBV28 to TRBJ2-7; D ambiguous. The V and J ends lost 2 bases and 4 bases respectively, with 3 bases between them. The CDR3 sequence is 11 residues long. The germline V gene has CDR1 MDHEN and CDR2 SYDVKM. The CDR3 DNA is TGTGCCAGCAGTTTAAGGTACGAGCAGTACTTC. It codes for CASSLRYEQYF.